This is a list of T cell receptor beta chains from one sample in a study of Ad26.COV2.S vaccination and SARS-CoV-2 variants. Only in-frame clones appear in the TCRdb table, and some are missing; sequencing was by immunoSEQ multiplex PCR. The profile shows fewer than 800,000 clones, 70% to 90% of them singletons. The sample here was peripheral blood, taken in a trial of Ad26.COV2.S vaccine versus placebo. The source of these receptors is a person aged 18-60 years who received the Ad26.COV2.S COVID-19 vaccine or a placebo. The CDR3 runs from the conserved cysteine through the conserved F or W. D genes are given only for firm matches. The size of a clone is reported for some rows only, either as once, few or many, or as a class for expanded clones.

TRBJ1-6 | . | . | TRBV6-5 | TGTGCCAGCAGTTGGGTCGGACAGTATAATTCACCCCTCCACTTT | CASSWVGQYNSPLHF
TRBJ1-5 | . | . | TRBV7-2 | TGTGCCAGCAGCTTGAAAGGGCCCAATCAGCCCCAGCATTTT | CASSLKGPNQPQHF
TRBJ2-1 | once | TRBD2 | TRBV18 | TGTGCCAGCTCACCAGGGGAGGGATTCTACAATGAGCAGTTCTTC | CASSPGEGFYNEQFF
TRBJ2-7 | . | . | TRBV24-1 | TGTGCCACCAGTGATTGGAGGACAGCTAACGTCTACGAGCAGTACTTC | CATSDWRTANVYEQYF
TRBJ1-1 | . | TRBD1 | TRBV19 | TGTGCCAGTACCCCCCAGGGGGCGCGAACTGAAGCTTTCTTT | CASTPQGARTEAFF
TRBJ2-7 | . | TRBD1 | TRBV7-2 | TGTGCCAGCAGCCATGGACAGGGCTACGAGCAGTACTTC | CASSHGQGYEQYF
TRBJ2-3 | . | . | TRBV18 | TGTGCCAGCTCACCTTCCACGACAGATACGCAGTATTTT | CASSPSTTDTQYF
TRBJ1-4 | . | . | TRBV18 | TGTGCCAGCTCACCACAGGAGAACTCGGGGGAAAAACTGTTTTTT | CASSPQENSGEKLFF
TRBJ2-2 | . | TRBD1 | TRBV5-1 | TGCGCCAGCAGCTTGGCCAGGGGGACAGGCAACACCGGGGAGCTGTTTTTT | CASSLARGTGNTGELFF
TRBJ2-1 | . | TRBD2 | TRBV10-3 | TGTGCCATCAGTGACTCTGGCGGGAGTTACAATGAGCAGTTCTTC | CAISDSGGSYNEQFF
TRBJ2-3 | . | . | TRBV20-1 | TGCAGTGCTAGTCATCCTTCCGGGACCCGCACAGATACGCAGTATTTT | CSASHPSGTRTDTQYF
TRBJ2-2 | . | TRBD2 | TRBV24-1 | TGTGCCACCAGCGGACTAGCGGAGACCGGGGAGCTGTTTTTT | CATSGLAETGELFF
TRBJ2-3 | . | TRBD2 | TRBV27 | TGTGCCAGCAGTGTCAGACTAGCGGGAGGGCCGGATACGCAGTATTTT | CASSVRLAGGPDTQYF
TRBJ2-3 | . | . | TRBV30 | TGTGCCTGGAACCTTGGGGGTAGCCTAAGCGAGGATACGCAGTATTTT | CAWNLGGSLSEDTQYF
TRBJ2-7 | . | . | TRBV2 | TGTGCCAGCAGTGAGGAACAGGGCTCCGACGAGCAGTACTTC | CASSEEQGSDEQYF
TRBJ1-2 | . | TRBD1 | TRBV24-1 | TGTGCCACCAGTGAGCCGGACAGGGATCATGGCTACACCTTC | CATSEPDRDHGYTF
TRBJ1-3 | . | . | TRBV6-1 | TGTGCCAGCAGTGAAGCCCGGCAGGGGAACACCATATATTTT | CASSEARQGNTIYF
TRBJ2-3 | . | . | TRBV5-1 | TGCGCCAGCAGCTTGGCCGAGGTTCCAGATACGCAGTATTTT | CASSLAEVPDTQYF
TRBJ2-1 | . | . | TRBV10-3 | TGTGCCATCAGTGGGAGAGGACTCAACAATGAGCAGTTCTTC | CAISGRGLNNEQFF
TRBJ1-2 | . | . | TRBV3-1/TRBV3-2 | TGTGCCAGCAGTCCGACAGGAGGCGGCTACACCTTC | CASSPTGGGYTF
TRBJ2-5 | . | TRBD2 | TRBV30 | TGTGCCCAAGGACTAGGAGAGACCCAGTACTTC | CAQGLGETQYF
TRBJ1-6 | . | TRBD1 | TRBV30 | TGTGCCTGGCTAACAGGGGGCGCATCCTATAATTCACCCCTCCACTTT | CAWLTGGASYNSPLHF
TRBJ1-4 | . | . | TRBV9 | TGTGCCAGCAGCGTAGGGGGGAGAGTAAATGAAAAACTGTTTTTT | CASSVGGRVNEKLFF
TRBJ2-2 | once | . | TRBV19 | TGTGCCAGTGGAGGAAGGTCCACGGTCGACACCGGGGAGCTGTTTTTT | CASGGRSTVDTGELFF
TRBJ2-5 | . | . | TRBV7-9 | TGTGCCAGCAGTAGGACCCTCATGGGTGAGACCCAGTACTTC | CASSRTLMGETQYF
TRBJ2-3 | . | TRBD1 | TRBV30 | TGTGCCTGGAGTACAGGGGGTCGCACAGATACGCAGTATTTT | CAWSTGGRTDTQYF
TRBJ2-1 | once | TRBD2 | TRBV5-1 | TGCGCCAGCAGTCCCCGACTAGCGGGATTTTACAATGAGCAGTTCTTC | CASSPRLAGFYNEQFF
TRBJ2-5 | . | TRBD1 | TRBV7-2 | TGTGCCAGCAGGAGGGGGCTAGTCGGGACCCAGTACTTC | CASRRGLVGTQYF
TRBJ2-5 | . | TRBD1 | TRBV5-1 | TGCGCCAGCAGCTTGGGGGACAGGCCGTGGGAGACCCAGTACTTC | CASSLGDRPWETQYF
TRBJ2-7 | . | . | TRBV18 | TGTGCCAGCTCACCACAGCGGCCTGATACCTACGAGCAGTACTTC | CASSPQRPDTYEQYF
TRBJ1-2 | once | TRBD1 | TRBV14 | TGTGCCAGCAGCCAATCTCGACAGGGCTATGGCTACACCTTC | CASSQSRQGYGYTF
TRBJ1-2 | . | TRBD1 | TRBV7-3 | TGTGCCAGCAGCTACCCGGGACAGGGTGGCTACACCTTC | CASSYPGQGGYTF
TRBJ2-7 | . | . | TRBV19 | TGTGCCAGTAGTATAGCTACAGTCTCCTACGAGCAGTACTTC | CASSIATVSYEQYF
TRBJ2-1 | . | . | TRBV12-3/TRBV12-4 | TGTGCCAGCAGGGCCCCGGGAACGTCGGAGCAGTTCTTC | CASRAPGTSEQFF
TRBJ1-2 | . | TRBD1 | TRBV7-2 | TGTGCCAGCAGCGTAGGACAGGTCTCCTATGGCTACACCTTC | CASSVGQVSYGYTF
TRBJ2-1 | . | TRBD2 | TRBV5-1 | TGCGCCAGCAGCCCCTCACTAGCGGGAGGGTACAATGAGCAGTTCTTC | CASSPSLAGGYNEQFF
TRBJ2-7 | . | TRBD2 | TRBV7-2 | TGTGCCAGCAGCTGGGGAAGCGGGGGTACCTACGAGCAGTACTTC | CASSWGSGGTYEQYF
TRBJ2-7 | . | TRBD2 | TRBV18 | TGTGCCAGCTCACCATCCGGGACTAGCTTGTACGAGCAGTACTTC | CASSPSGTSLYEQYF
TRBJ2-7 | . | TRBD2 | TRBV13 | TGTGCCAGCAGCTTATCCGGGACTAGCGGGAGAGTAGACTTC | CASSLSGTSGRVDF
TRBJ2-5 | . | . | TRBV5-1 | TGCGCCAGCAGCTTCGGAACGGACGAGACCCAGTACTTC | CASSFGTDETQYF
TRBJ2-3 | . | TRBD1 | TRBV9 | TGTGCCAGCACCGACAGGGGAACCACAGATACGCAGTATTTT | CASTDRGTTDTQYF
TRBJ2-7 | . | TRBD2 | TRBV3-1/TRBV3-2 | TGTGCCAGCAGCCAATCCTTACTAGCGGGTGTGTACGAGCAGTACTTC | CASSQSLLAGVYEQYF
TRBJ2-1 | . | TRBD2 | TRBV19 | TGTGCCAGTAGTACCCAGACTAGCGAGTCCTACAATGAGCAGTTCTTC | CASSTQTSESYNEQFF
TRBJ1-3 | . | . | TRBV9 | TGTGCCAGCAGCTCTGGAAACACCATATATTTT | CASSSGNTIYF
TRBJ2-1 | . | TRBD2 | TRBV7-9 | TGTGCCAGCAGTCTCCTCGGGTCGGGGGGGTTCGATGAGCAGTTCTTC | CASSLLGSGGFDEQFF
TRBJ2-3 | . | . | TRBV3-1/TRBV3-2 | TGTGCCAGCAGCCGAGACATGGCAGATACGCAGTATTTT | CASSRDMADTQYF
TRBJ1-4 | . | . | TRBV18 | TGTGCCAGCTCCGCCTACCCGGGACTAGAAAGTGAAAAACTGTTTTTT | CASSAYPGLESEKLFF
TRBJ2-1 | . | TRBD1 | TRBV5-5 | TGTGCCAGCAGCTTGCTTAGGCAGGGGGCAGGCAATGAGCAGTTCTTC | CASSLLRQGAGNEQFF
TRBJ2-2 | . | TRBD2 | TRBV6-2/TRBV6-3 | TGTGCCAGCACCCCCGGCGGGGGAACCGGGGAGCTGTTTTTT | CASTPGGGTGELFF
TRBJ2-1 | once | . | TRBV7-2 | TGTGCCAGCAGCTTATCCCAGGGTGGGGTATACAATGAGCAGTTCTTC | CASSLSQGGVYNEQFF
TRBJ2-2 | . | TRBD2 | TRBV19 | TGTGCCAGTACTAAAATGCGGGAGGCCCCGAACACCGGGGAGCTGTTTTTT | CASTKMREAPNTGELFF